This T cell receptor beta chain comes out of a study of brain T cells in children with intractable seizures. Clones were read by immunoSEQ multiplex PCR, and TCRdb kept only the in-frame ones, dropping some. This sample yields around 100,000 clones, of which roughly 94% are seen a single time; 3.5% to 4.5% belongs to the top ten. The CDR3 covers 15 residues. Trimming took 5 bases from V and 0 from J, leaving 14 bases between them. Germline CDR1 and CDR2: SGHNT and YENEEA. Before surgery, patients took at least one anti-epileptic drug. The V and J genes are TRBV11-3 and TRBJ2-7; a possible D gene is TRBD2 (7 bases). The TCR sequence derives from a boy under two years old with hemimegalencephaly and intractable seizures. Sample: peripheral blood, taken at surgery. The chain's CDR3 is CASSGGAGISYEQYF. CDR3 in DNA: TGTGCCAGCAGCGGGGGGGCAGGGATCTCCTACGAGCAGTACTTC.